The TCR beta chain described here comes from a study of tumour-infiltrating T cells in Burkitt lymphoma. Across the whole study: Overall and progression-free survival were predicted by productive clonality.

Generated by immunoSEQ multiplex PCR, the TCRdb table keeps only in-frame clones and is missing some. The sample lists roughly 1,500 clones; almost 70% were seen once. Germline CDR1 reads KGHSH; CDR2 reads LQKENI. This CDR3 has 14 residues. V was trimmed by 4 bases and J by 4 bases, leaving 14 bases between them. This chain links TRBV18 with TRBJ2-7; D unresolved. This clonotype originated in a human donor with diffuse large B-cell lymphoma. Input material: tumor tissue. The CDR3 region is CASSQGGVSYEQYF. Here the CDR3 DNA reads TGTGCCAGCTCACAGGGTGGGGTATCATACGAGCAGTACTTC.